The clone carrying this T cell receptor (beta chain) was detected only a few times. The assay was immunoSEQ multiplex PCR, and TCRdb's table has in-frame clones only and misses some. The sample shows 1,500 to 2,000 clones, about 24% of them seen only once. This specimen comes from a study of T cells in localized non-small cell lung cancer. The V end was cut by 5 bases, the J end by 4 bases, with 10 bases between. CDR1 and CDR2 from the germline V gene are SGDLS and YYNGEE. The CDR3 runs to 13 residues. The receptor was derived from a woman aged 35 to 69 with stage II squamous cell lung carcinoma. The V call is TRBV9, the J call TRBJ1-5; D not certain. The sample here was normal lung tissue next to the tumor, taken before any cancer treatment. DNA of the CDR3: TGTGCCAGCAGTGAAGCATGGAATCAGCCCCAGCATTTT. Translating gives CASSEAWNQPQHF.